Detailed here is one T cell receptor beta chain. This record comes from a study of CD8+ T cells in alopecia areata. RNA, once extracted, was reverse transcribed into cDNA for use as the sequencing template. The data were produced by immunoSEQ multiplex PCR, yet TCRdb's version contains in-frame clones alone and is incomplete. Among about 110,000 clones, approximately 60% were seen once, and the ten largest hold less than 25%. The CDR3 is 14 residues long. V lost 2 bases and J lost 7, with 13 bases in between. Per the germline V gene, CDR1 is SGHDT and CDR2 is YYEEEE. This TCR came from a human donor in good health. The rearrangement links TRBV5-6 to TRBJ2-4, with D perhaps matching TRBD2 (5 bases). The sequenced sample was CD8+ T cells sorted from blood. CDR3 residues: CASSLVGVMNIQYF. The CDR3 region has the DNA TGTGCCAGCAGCTTAGTCGGGGTGATGAACATTCAGTACTTC.